The present T cell receptor (beta chain) was sequenced within a study of blood T cell repertoires in COVID-19 (dated by TCRdb to 2018 to 2021). As for the study more broadly: Samples covering the acute and convalescent phases of COVID-19 were provided by collaborators in the United States, Italy and Spain. The prospective study material was composed of cDNA or gDNA derived from T cells, B-cell-depleted T cells, or PBMCs. Deeply sampled blood TCRbeta repertoires from subjects exposed to, actively infected with, or recovered from COVID-19 were included in the dataset. The repertoires were released in a freely available public database meant as a resource for research on the immune response to SARS-CoV-2. The samples were drawn from the first 160 participants of the ongoing ImmuneRACE study and from 1,200 or so subjects provided by 6 global collaborators. Sample metadata almost always included a de-identified subject ID, COVID-19 status, age in years and sex. Where available, HLA class I and class II types were taken from metadata supplied by the sample provider and were not determined by assay-based typing. Overall study results and their limits: The quantity of clinical and demographic metadata differed by source and by participant and was supplied without curation.

Trimming takes 4 bases off V and 1 base off J; junction bases not matched to a gene: 4. The CDR1 and CDR2 encoded by the germline V gene (reference sequence) are SGHAT and FQDESV. The CDR3 measures 15 amino acids from cysteine to phenylalanine. Only the CDR3 portion is preserved as DNA: 45 bases, with reading frame beginning at the first base. With respect to this clone: The clone's antigen remains unknown. The record has no base qualities; no much larger clone is one base away.

Each collaborating institution followed its own protocols to collect whole blood in K2EDTA tubes. For TCRbeta analysis, collaborators shipped samples in one of three forms: frozen whole blood, isolated PBMCs, or DNA extracted from either of those sample types. TCRbeta CDR3 regions were amplified from genomic DNA using the immunoSEQ Assay, a bias-controlled multiplex PCR. In the authors' own workflow: The number of nucleated cells in each sample was estimated by amplification of reference gene primers within the assay. To quantify the absolute abundance of each unique TCRbeta CDR3 rearrangement, sequence reads were collapsed and filtered. Productive Simpson clonality was computed per sample as the square root of Simpson's diversity index over productive rearrangements. The source is immuneACCESS, and TCRdb retained only in-frame sequences with V and J called. Part of the clones is not carried over; for the studies checked, unresolved V genes explain less than half of this, and the remainder is unexplained. The V and J calls and clone size were taken over from that table, and D and trimming were inferred from the DNA. This sample lists some 110,000 clones; 81% were detected once. The ten biggest clones cover over 35% of the sample.

The TCR originated in an elderly man with acute or convalescent COVID-19. The sequenced material came from peripheral blood. The V gene is TRBV11-1 and the J gene is TRBJ2-7; TRBD1 matches 10 bases in the middle. In nucleotide form, the sequence is TGTGCCAGCAGCTCCCCGGGACAGGGGTCCTACGAGCAGTACTTC. It translates to CASSSPGQGSYEQYF. Here the CDR3 is joined to the reference TRBV11-1 and TRBJ2-7 genes, and the full variable domain is: EAEVAQSPRYKITEKSQAVAFWCDPISGHATLYWYRQILGQGPELLVQFQDESVVDDSQLPKDRFSAERLKGVDSTLKIQPAELGDSAMYLCASSSPGQGSYEQYFGPGTRLTVT.